This TCR beta chain stems from a study of regulatory T cells in long-lasting Graves disease. This clonotype was observed many times. Time point defined: newly diagnosed GD, antithyroid drugs for less than 3 months. PBMC-extracted RNA yielded the TCR library. In building TCR beta libraries, iRepertoire HTBI primers were used together with Arm-PCR of CDR3 regions. TCRdb used MiXCR to reprocess the multiplex PCR reads, holding one entry per CDR3 protein. The sample consists of 380,000 or so distinct CDR3 sequences, roughly 15% of them appearing once. V was trimmed by 6 bases and J by 5 bases, leaving 16 bases between them. Germline V gene sequence: CDR1 LGHDT, CDR2 YNNKEL (reference sequence). CDR3 length: 14 amino acids. This sample also belongs to another study, concerning T cells in Graves' hyperthyroidism and ophthalmopathy.

The input for sequencing was peripheral blood mononuclear cells (PBMCs), taken at new diagnosis, from a patient treated with antithyroid drugs. The chain recombines TRBV3-1 with TRBJ1-1; D not certain. This TCR was sampled from a woman in her late teens or twenties with Graves disease. CDR3 DNA: TGTGCCAGCAGTTCCGGGGAGGTTTCGACTGAAGCTTTCTTT. It encodes CASSSGEVSTEAFF.